This TCR beta chain appears in the sequencing data of a study of blood T cells in healthy people across ages. The CDR3 is 15 residues long. V was pared by 10 bases and J by 11 bases, with 21 bases of the junction left unmatched. Sample-barcoded 5' priming and a J-beta primer mix drove a second PCR of roughly 6 to 12 cycles. TCRdb reanalysed the 5' RACE reads using MiXCR and keeps one entry per CDR3 protein. The sample includes about 720,000 distinct CDR3 sequences, around a quarter of them seen just once. These data were likewise used in another study, on T cells of mothers and their children. As that report states: The effect of thymic selection on TCR recombination output is similar between related and unrelated pairs.

This TCR derives from a boy younger than 18 in good health. The sample was blood. The V and J genes are TRBV12-3 or TRBV12-4 and TRBJ2-3; 7 bases are a match to TRBD2. CDR3 amino acids: CATLKAGVGADVQYF. As DNA, the CDR3 is TGTGCCACCTTAAAGGCGGGAGTGGGAGCAGATGTGCAGTATTTT.